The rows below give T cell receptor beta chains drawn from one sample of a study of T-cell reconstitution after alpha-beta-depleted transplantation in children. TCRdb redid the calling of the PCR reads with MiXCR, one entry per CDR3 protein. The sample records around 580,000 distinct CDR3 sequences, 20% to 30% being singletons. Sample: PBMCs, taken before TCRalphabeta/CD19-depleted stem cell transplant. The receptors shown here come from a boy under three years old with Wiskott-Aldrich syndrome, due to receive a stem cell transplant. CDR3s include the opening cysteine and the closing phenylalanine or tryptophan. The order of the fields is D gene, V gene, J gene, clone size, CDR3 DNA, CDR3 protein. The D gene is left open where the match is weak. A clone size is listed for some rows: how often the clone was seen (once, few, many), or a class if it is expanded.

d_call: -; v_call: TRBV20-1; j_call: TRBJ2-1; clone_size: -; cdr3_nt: TGCAGTGCTAGGTTGGGGAATGAGCAGTTCTTC; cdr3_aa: CSARLGNEQFF
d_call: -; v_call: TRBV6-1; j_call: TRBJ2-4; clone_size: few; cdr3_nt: TGTGCCAGCAGTGAATGGGCGGGACGTACCAAAAACATTCAGTACTTC; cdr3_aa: CASSEWAGRTKNIQYF
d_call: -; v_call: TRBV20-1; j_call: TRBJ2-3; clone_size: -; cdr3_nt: TGCAGTGCTAGAGATCCTGGGGCGACCACGCAGTATTTT; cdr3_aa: CSARDPGATTQYF
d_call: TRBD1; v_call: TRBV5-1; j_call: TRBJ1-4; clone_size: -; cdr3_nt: TGCGCCAGCAGCCGGGGACAGCTGAGTGCAACTAATGAAAAACTGTTTTTT; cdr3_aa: CASSRGQLSATNEKLFF
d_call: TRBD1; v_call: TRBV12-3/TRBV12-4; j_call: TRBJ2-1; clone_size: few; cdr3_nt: TGTGCCAGCAGTTTGGGACAGGGGGCTGGAGGCAATGAGCAGTTCTTC; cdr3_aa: CASSLGQGAGGNEQFF
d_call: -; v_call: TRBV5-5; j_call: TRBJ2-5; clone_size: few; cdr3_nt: TGTGCCAGCAGCGGACCCTTGGCGGATCAAGAGACCCAGTACTTC; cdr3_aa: CASSGPLADQETQYF
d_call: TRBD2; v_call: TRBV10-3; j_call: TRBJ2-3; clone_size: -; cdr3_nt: TGTGCCATCAACCCCACTAGCGGTTCTAGCACAGATACGCAGTATTTT; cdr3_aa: CAINPTSGSSTDTQYF
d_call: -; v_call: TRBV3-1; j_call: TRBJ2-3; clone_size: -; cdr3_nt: TGTGCCAGCAGCCAATGGTTAGTAGGCGCAGATACGCAGTATTTT; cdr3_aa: CASSQWLVGADTQYF
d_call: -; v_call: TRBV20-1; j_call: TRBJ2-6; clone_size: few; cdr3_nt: TGCAGTGCTAGAGGTGGGGCCAACGTCCTGACTTTC; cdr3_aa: CSARGGANVLTF
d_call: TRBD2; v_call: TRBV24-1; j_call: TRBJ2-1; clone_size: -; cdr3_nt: TGTGCCACCAGTGATTCAGGGACTAGAATCGACAATGAGCAGTTCTTC; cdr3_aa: CATSDSGTRIDNEQFF
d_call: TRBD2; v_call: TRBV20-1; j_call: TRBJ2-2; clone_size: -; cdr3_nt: TGCAGTGCTAGACTGACTAGCGCGAGGCGGGAGCTGTTTTTT; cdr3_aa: CSARLTSARRELFF
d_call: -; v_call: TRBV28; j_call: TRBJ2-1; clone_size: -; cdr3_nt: TGTGCCAGCAGTCGGCTGGGGGGGCAGCAGTTCTTC; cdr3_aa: CASSRLGGQQFF
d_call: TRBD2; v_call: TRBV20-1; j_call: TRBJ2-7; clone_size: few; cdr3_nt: TGCAGTGCTAGAGGGGGACTAGCCTACGAGCAGTACTTC; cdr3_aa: CSARGGLAYEQYF
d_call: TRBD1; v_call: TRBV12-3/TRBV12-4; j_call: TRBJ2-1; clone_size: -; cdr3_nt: TGTGCCAGCAGTTCCACAGACAGGGGGCAGGTTGTTTTTGGGGAGCAGTTCTTT; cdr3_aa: CASSSTDRGQVVFGEQFF
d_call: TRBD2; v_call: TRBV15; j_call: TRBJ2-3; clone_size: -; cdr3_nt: TGTGCCACCAGCAGAGATCTCTTTAGGACTAGTGGATCCACAGATACGCAGTATTTT; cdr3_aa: CATSRDLFRTSGSTDTQYF
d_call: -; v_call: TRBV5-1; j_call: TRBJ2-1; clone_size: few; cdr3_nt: TGCGCCAGCAGCTGGGCGGGAAGGGGGGATGAGCAGTTCTTC; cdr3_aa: CASSWAGRGDEQFF
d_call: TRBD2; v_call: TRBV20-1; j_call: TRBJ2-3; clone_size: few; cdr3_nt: TGCAGTGCCCCTGTAGCGGGTAGCACAGATACGCAGTATTTT; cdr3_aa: CSAPVAGSTDTQYF
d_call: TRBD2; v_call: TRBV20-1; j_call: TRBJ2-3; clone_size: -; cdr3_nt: TGCAGTGCCAAAAGCGGGAGAGCTTCAGATACGCAGTATTTT; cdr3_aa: CSAKSGRASDTQYF
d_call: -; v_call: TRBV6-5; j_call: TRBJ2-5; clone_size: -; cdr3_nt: TGTGCCAGCAGTTACTCTATGGCCGCGAGCCAAGAGACCCAGTACTTC; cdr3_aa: CASSYSMAASQETQYF
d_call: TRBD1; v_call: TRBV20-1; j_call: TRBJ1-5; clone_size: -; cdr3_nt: TGCAGTGGCATGGACAGGGAAGGCAATCAGCCCCAGCATTTT; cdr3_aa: CSGMDREGNQPQHF
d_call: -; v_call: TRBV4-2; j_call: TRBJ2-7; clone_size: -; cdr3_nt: TGTGCCAGCAGCCCGGGACCGACGAAAAACTACGAGCAGTACTTC; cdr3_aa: CASSPGPTKNYEQYF
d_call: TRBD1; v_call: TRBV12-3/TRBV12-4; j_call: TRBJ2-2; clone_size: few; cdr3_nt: TGTGCCAGCAGTATCCCCGTGGGACAGGGGTACGGGGAGCTGTTTTTT; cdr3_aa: CASSIPVGQGYGELFF
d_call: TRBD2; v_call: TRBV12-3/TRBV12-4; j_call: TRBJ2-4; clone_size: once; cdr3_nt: TGTGCCAGCAGTAAGCGAGGACTAGCGGGACCCCAAAACATTCAGTACTTC; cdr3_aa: CASSKRGLAGPQNIQYF